This T cell receptor (beta chain) comes out of a study of OX40 agonist ivuxolimab in advanced cancers. On the study more broadly: Dose-escalation subjects each had hepatocellular carcinoma, melanoma, renal cell or head and neck cancer. Subjects had a mean age of about 65 years, with a range of about 23 to 79; approximately 83% were male. Findings and limits, study-wide: Antigens targeted by the expanded peripheral T cells were not determined.

Trimming cost V 10 bases and J 4 bases; bases outside gene matches: 16. There are 15 residues in the CDR3. Germline CDR1 is MNHEY and CDR2 is SMNVEV (reference sequence). Method: immunoSEQ multiplex PCR; TCRdb's copy keeps in-frame clones and lacks some. Found here are under 20,000 clones, about 80% of them singletons; the top ten hold under 15%. Concerning this clone: Its antigen is undetermined.

This specimen was CD4+ or CD8+ T cells sorted from blood, taken in a trial of the OX40 agonist ivuxolimab. The chain links TRBV27 to TRBJ2-7; 7 bases match TRBD1. The TCR comes from an adult with an advanced solid tumor such as melanoma, head and neck, liver or kidney cancer. The CDR3 nucleotides read TGTGCCACCAGACCAGGCCTGGTCAGGGGGTACGAGCAGTACTTC. Its translation is CATRPGLVRGYEQYF.